Listed below are T cell receptor beta chains from one sample, sequenced in a study of T cells in Graves' hyperthyroidism and ophthalmopathy. TCRdb re-derived calls from the multiplex PCR reads in MiXCR, one entry per CDR3 protein. This table has about 720,000 distinct CDR3 sequences, less than 20% appearing once. The specimen was blood. All receptors derive from a man between 18 and 35 years old with Graves' hyperthyroidism. Both conserved end residues are part of each CDR3. A D gene is named only where the DNA matches it firmly. Expanded clones get a size class; other rows say once, few or many, or leave the size out.

V gene: TRBV27; J gene: TRBJ2-7; D gene: .; clone size: .; CDR3 protein: CASSFFGGPYEQYF; CDR3 DNA: TGTGCCAGCAGTTTTTTTGGAGGCCCCTACGAGCAGTACTTC
V gene: TRBV9; J gene: TRBJ1-5; D gene: .; clone size: many; CDR3 protein: CASSVDGLRQPQHF; CDR3 DNA: TGTGCCAGCAGCGTAGACGGGCTAAGACAGCCCCAGCATTTT
V gene: TRBV6-5; J gene: TRBJ2-3; D gene: TRBD2; clone size: .; CDR3 protein: CASSYSLKLAGSPDTQYF; CDR3 DNA: TGTGCCAGCAGTTACTCCTTGAAGCTAGCGGGAAGTCCAGATACGCAGTATTTT
V gene: TRBV4-2; J gene: TRBJ1-1; D gene: .; clone size: few; CDR3 protein: CASSQEMNTEAFF; CDR3 DNA: TGTGCCAGCAGCCAAGAGATGAACACTGAAGCTTTCTTT
V gene: TRBV11-2; J gene: TRBJ2-4; D gene: TRBD2; clone size: many; CDR3 protein: CASSPRAGAAGYSKNIQYF; CDR3 DNA: TGTGCCAGCAGCCCTCGGGCGGGAGCTGCTGGTTATTCGAAAAACATTCAGTACTTC
V gene: TRBV4-1; J gene: TRBJ2-7; D gene: .; clone size: few; CDR3 protein: CASSQDIKYEQYF; CDR3 DNA: TGCGCCAGCAGCCAAGACATCAAATACGAGCAGTACTTC
V gene: TRBV2; J gene: TRBJ1-1; D gene: TRBD1; clone size: few; CDR3 protein: CASSERSGGNTEAFF; CDR3 DNA: TGTGCCAGCAGTGAAAGGTCAGGGGGGAACACTGAAGCTTTCTTT
V gene: TRBV29-1; J gene: TRBJ2-3; D gene: TRBD2; clone size: .; CDR3 protein: CSVPPRRERSSDTQYF; CDR3 DNA: TGCAGCGTCCCTCCCAGGCGGGAGCGCAGTTCAGATACGCAGTATTTT
V gene: TRBV24-1; J gene: TRBJ2-1; D gene: TRBD2; clone size: .; CDR3 protein: CATSDASGGYHEQFF; CDR3 DNA: TGTGCCACCAGTGATGCTAGCGGGGGCTACCATGAGCAGTTCTTC
V gene: TRBV3-1; J gene: TRBJ1-2; D gene: .; clone size: many; CDR3 protein: CASSSGPRNYGYTF; CDR3 DNA: TGTGCCAGCAGTTCTGGACCGCGAAACTATGGCTACACCTTC
V gene: TRBV7-9; J gene: TRBJ2-7; D gene: TRBD1; clone size: many; CDR3 protein: CASSPGGVYEQYF; CDR3 DNA: TGTGCCAGCAGCCCAGGGGGAGTCTACGAGCAGTACTTC